This section outlines one T cell receptor beta chain sequence together with its context. Germline CDR1 SGHAT, CDR2 FQNNGV. V was clipped by 1 base and J by 3 bases; unmatched bases: 2. The CDR3 is made up of 15 amino acids. This sample is drawn from a study of blood T cell repertoires in COVID-19. Participant age was roughly 18 to 100 years, and participants resided in about two dozen US areas. Per the authors' pipeline: For nucleated cells, counts were estimated from reference gene primer amplification. Produced via immunoSEQ multiplex PCR; TCRdb's table is partial and in-frame only. V and J calls and clone size come straight from that table; D and trimming were deduced from the DNA. The top ten clones hold about 8.9% of a sample with about 210,000 clones, around 81% of them seen once.

Input material: PBMCs or T cells enriched from blood (not recorded which). This TCR was sampled from a woman aged 45 to 65 with acute COVID-19. The gene calls are TRBV11-2 and TRBJ2-3; 9 nucleotides line up with TRBD2. In nucleotides, the CDR3 is TGTGCCAGCAGCTTAGTTGCGGGAGGGACAGATACGCAGTATTTT. Residues: CASSLVAGGTDTQYF.